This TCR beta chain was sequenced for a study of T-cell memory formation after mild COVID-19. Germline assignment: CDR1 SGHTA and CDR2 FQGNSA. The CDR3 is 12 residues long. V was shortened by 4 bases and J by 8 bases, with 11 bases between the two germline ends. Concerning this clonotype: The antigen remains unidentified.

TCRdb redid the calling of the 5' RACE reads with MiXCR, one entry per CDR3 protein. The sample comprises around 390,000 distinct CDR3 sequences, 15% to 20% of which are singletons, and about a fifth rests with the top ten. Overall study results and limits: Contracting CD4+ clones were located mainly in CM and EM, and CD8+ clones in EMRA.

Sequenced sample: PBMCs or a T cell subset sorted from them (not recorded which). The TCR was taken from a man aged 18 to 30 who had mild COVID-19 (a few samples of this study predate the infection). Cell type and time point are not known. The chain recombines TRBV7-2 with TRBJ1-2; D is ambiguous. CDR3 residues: CASSYPLVGYTF. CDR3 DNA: TGTGCCAGCAGCTACCCTTTGGTAGGCTACACCTTC.